These 16 T cell receptor beta chains were all obtained from the same sample, sequenced in a study of blood T cell repertoires in COVID-19. Profiling relied on immunoSEQ multiplex PCR, and the TCRdb table lists in-frame clones only, not all of them. Of about 210,000 clones detected, roughly four fifths appear once; the ten largest clones hold 7.5% to 10%. Sequencing input: PBMCs or T cells enriched from blood (not recorded which). The source of these receptors is a man in his forties or fifties who had recovered from COVID-19.

This rearrangement joins TRBV15 to TRBJ2-2; TRBD2 is a possible D gene (5 bases). The length of the CDR3 is 15 residues. Trimming left V 0 bases short and J 6 bases short, with 11 bases between. Germline V CDR1 and CDR2: LNHNV, YYDKDF (reference sequence). The CDR3 is CATSRDARVSGELFF. The CDR3 DNA follows: TGTGCCACCAGCAGAGATGCGCGGGTATCCGGGGAGCTGTTTTTT.

The V and J genes are TRBV19 and TRBJ2-7; D may be TRBD1 (6 bases). The CDR3 is 12 residues long. V was pared by 6 bases and J by 7 bases, with 13 bases between. Germline CDR1 LNHDA, CDR2 SQIVND (reference sequence). The CDR3 DNA reads as TGTGCCAGTAGGCACAGGGTCGGTGAGCAGTACTTC. As protein: CASRHRVGEQYF. Supplemented by reference TRBV19 and TRBJ2-7, the full variable domain reads DGGITQSPKYLFRKEGQNVTLSCEQNLNHDAMYWYRQDPGQGLRLIYYSQIVNDFQKGDIAEGYSVSREKKESFPLTVTSAQKNPTAFYLCASRHRVGEQYFGPGTRLTVT.

The chain joins TRBV18 to TRBJ1-6; D not certain. This CDR3 contains 12 residues. Trimming removed 6 bases from V and 7 bases from J, with 7 bases in between. The germline V gene has CDR1 KGHSH and CDR2 LQKENI. In DNA form, the CDR3 reads TGTGCCAGCTCCCCTAGAAATTCACCCCTCCACTTT. Encoded protein: CASSPRNSPLHF.

This clone was counted only a few times. The CDR3 is CASRLAGGPYNEQFF. For the CDR3, the DNA is TGTGCCAGCCGACTAGCGGGAGGGCCCTACAATGAGCAGTTCTTC. The rearrangement uses TRBV5-8 and TRBJ2-1, with 14 bases fitting TRBD2. The germline gives CDR1 SGHTS, CDR2 YDEGEE. This CDR3 has 15 amino acids. V gave up 7 bases and J gave up 2 bases; unmatched junction bases: 2. Looking up the rest from reference TRBV5-8 and TRBJ2-1 gives the full variable domain: EAGVTQSPTHLIKTRGQQATLRCSPISGHTSVYWYQQALGLGLQFLLWYDEGEERNRGNFPPRFSGRQFPNYSSELNVNALELEDSALYLCASRLAGGPYNEQFFGPGTRLTVL.

The sample holds a few counts of this clone. The chain links TRBV10-3 to TRBJ2-1, with 8 bases identical to TRBD2. J gave up 9 bases and V 5 bases, and 3 bases lay outside the gene matches. CDR3 length: 12 amino acids. CDR1 is ENHRY, CDR2 SYGVKD, per germline. The DNA of the CDR3 is TGTGCCATCAGTAGCGGGAGCGTTGAGCAGTTCTTC. Its translation is CAISSGSVEQFF.

The chain carries TRBV6-4 and TRBJ1-5; D not resolved. The CDR3 runs 13 residues. Deletions cut 5 bases from V and 10 bases from J, with 15 bases between. Germline V gives CDR1 MRHNA, CDR2 SNTAGT. The CDR3, as DNA: TGTGCCAGCAGTCAGGCAGAGGGCTATCCCCAGCATTTT. Its translation: CASSQAEGYPQHF.

This chain links TRBV10-3 with TRBJ1-4; a possible D gene is TRBD1 (6 bases). The CDR3 loop spans 15 amino acids. V was trimmed by 3 bases and J by 7 bases, leaving 15 bases between them. The germline gives CDR1 ENHRY, CDR2 SYGVKD. The CDR3 spells CAISEMGASGEKLFF. In nucleotides, the CDR3 is TGTGCCATCAGTGAAATGGGGGCAAGTGGTGAAAAACTGTTTTTT.

In its sample, this clone was seen a few times. The genes are TRBV7-2 and TRBJ2-7; 9 positions agree with TRBD1. V gave up 7 bases and J gave up 4 bases; unmatched junction bases: 11. Germline CDR1 is SGHTA and CDR2 is FQGNSA. The length of the CDR3 is 15 residues. The CDR3 DNA reads TGTGCCAGCACCCCGTCCGGGACAGGGTCGTACGAGCAGTACTTC. Its translation: CASTPSGTGSYEQYF.

The J gene is TRBJ2-1, the V gene TRBV2; TRBD2 matches 9 bases. The CDR3 is 15 residues long. The germline CDR1 and CDR2 sequences are SNHLY and FYNNEI. Germline trimming cut 11 bases from V and 8 bases from J; bases unmatched to any gene: 16. The CDR3 coding sequence is TGTGCCGGGCAACTTAGCGGGAGTGGGTCGGATGAGCAGTTCTTC. Its translation is CAGQLSGSGSDEQFF.

CDR3 sequence reads: CASSRDRAGELFF. The CDR3 region has the DNA TGTGCCAGTAGTCGAGACAGGGCCGGGGAGCTGTTTTTT. The V call is TRBV19, the J call TRBJ2-2, with 7 positions matching TRBD1. This CDR3 region has 13 residues. Per germline, CDR1 LNHDA and CDR2 SQIVND (reference sequence). The ends lost 5 bases at V and 6 bases at J; junction bases unmatched: 3.

The V call is TRBV6-2 or TRBV6-3, the J call TRBJ2-2; TRBD2 matches at 12 bases. This CDR3 comprises 20 residues. CDR1 and CDR2 (germline): MNHEY, SVGEGT. J lost 7 bases, V lost 2 bases, and 17 bases had no gene match. CDR3 residues: CASSYPGLAGQRTWDGELFF. The CDR3 nucleotides are TGTGCCAGCAGTTACCCCGGACTAGCGGGACAGAGAACATGGGACGGGGAGCTGTTTTTT.

The V call is TRBV5-6, the J call TRBJ1-6; D ambiguous. The CDR3 has 12 residues. Trimming stripped 3 bases from V and 10 bases from J, with 8 bases between. CDR1 and CDR2 from the germline V gene are SGHDT and YYEEEE. The CDR3 coding sequence is TGTGCCAGCAGCTCGAGCGGATCACCCCTCCACTTT. This gives the protein CASSSSGSPLHF.

In its sample, this clone was seen a few times. The CDR3 is CASSQGVGGTDTQYF. The CDR3 nucleotides are TGTGCCAGCAGCCAAGGGGTGGGGGGGACAGATACGCAGTATTTT. This sequence joins TRBV4-2 and TRBJ2-3; 7 bases map to TRBD2. The germline gives CDR1 LGHNA, CDR2 YNFKEQ. This CDR3 comprises 15 residues. Germline trimming cut 1 base from V and 3 bases from J; bases unmatched to any gene: 4.

Many counts were recorded for this clone. The genes are TRBV9 and TRBJ2-1, with a tentative D call TRBD1 (5 bases). Trimming removed 4 bases from V and 4 bases from J, with 15 bases in between. This CDR3 spans 15 amino acids. CDR1 and CDR2 (germline): SGDLS, YYNGEE. The chain's CDR3 is CASSPQVTGYNEQFF. The CDR3, as DNA: TGTGCCAGCAGCCCACAGGTTACCGGGTACAATGAGCAGTTCTTC.

The chain joins TRBV7-8 to TRBJ1-5; D possibly corresponds to TRBD1 (5 bases). The CDR3 totals 15 residues. Between the trimmed V and J ends, which lost 5 bases and 3 bases, there was a span of 14 bases. In germline, CDR1 is SGHVS, CDR2 FQNEAQ. CDR3 sequence: CASSPSGGTNQPQHF. In nucleotides, the CDR3 is TGTGCCAGCAGCCCCTCCGGAGGGACCAATCAGCCCCAGCATTTT.

The chain combines TRBV11-2 with TRBJ2-5, with TRBD2 identical over 11 bases. V gave up 1 base and J gave up 2 bases; unmatched junction bases: 9. From germline, CDR1 is SGHAT and CDR2 FQNNGV. The CDR3 spans 18 residues. CDR3 residues: CASSLVASTSGIQETQYF. The CDR3 DNA reads TGTGCCAGCAGCTTAGTTGCGTCGACTAGCGGGATTCAAGAGACCCAGTACTTC.